These T cell receptor beta chains were read from a single sample in a study of neurological immune-mediated disorders. TCRdb ran MiXCR on the 5' RACE reads and lists one entry per CDR3 protein. The profile shows around 37,000 distinct CDR3 sequences, about 14% of them singletons. The material sequenced was PBMCs. The receptors come from a woman between 45 and 65 years old with HTLV-1-associated myelopathy (HAM/TSP). Each CDR3 is given with its conserved first and last residue.

V: TRBV20-1
length: 12
CDR3: CSARPNTDTQYF

V: TRBV18
length: 13
CDR3: CASSPRSDTEAFF

V: TRBV6-2/TRBV6-3
length: 16
CDR3: CASSHALTGIDTEAFF

V: TRBV5-1
length: 16
CDR3: CASSLEVTGGGEKLFF

V: TRBV5-1
length: 14
CDR3: CASSPRGGAYEQYF

V: TRBV9
length: 15
CDR3: CASSPGLAPTDTQYF

V: TRBV9
length: 18
CDR3: CASSPRMQGQVVKNIQYF

V: TRBV5-1
length: 15
CDR3: CASRPMGGPGETQYF

V: TRBV15
length: 15
CDR3: CATSPGHLGNQPQHF

V: TRBV4-1
length: 16
CDR3: CASSRDPGRNTGELFF

V: TRBV7-2
length: 15
CDR3: CASSISGGGKDTQYF

V: TRBV5-1
length: 12
CDR3: CASSVNTGELFF

V: TRBV7-8
length: 18
CDR3: CASLPLGQGFWDQETQYF

V: TRBV7-9
length: 13
CDR3: CASQPDFCTEDFF

V: TRBV15
length: 15
CDR3: CATSRDRGPYNEQFF

V: TRBV6-2/TRBV6-3
length: 12
CDR3: CASSYRPPPSLF

V: TRBV7-3
length: 16
CDR3: CASSLTFGTAQETQYF

V: TRBV5-1
length: 15
CDR3: CASFTTSGGFNEQFF

V: TRBV11-3
length: 13
CDR3: CASSFPGVGEQFF

V: TRBV28
length: 12
CDR3: CASSLSGYEQFF

V: TRBV7-2
length: 19
CDR3: CASSLEGVGLAGQTGELFF

V: TRBV15
length: 14
CDR3: CATLRVGRRNIQYF

V: TRBV3-1
length: 16
CDR3: CASSPPRKRGTSAQYF

V: TRBV24-1
length: 14
CDR3: CATRTIGGLNEQIF

V: TRBV5-1
length: 14
CDR3: CASSFGRGNEKLFF